These T cell receptor beta chains were read from a single sample in a study of T cells in Graves' hyperthyroidism and ophthalmopathy. TCRdb passed the multiplex PCR reads through MiXCR, listing each CDR3 protein once. This sample carries 500,000 to 600,000 distinct CDR3 sequences, approximately 20% of them seen once, and the ten largest clones take about 50%. Input material: blood. The receptors were sampled from a man aged 40-49 years with Graves' ophthalmopathy. CDR3s include the opening cysteine and the closing phenylalanine or tryptophan.

V gene	CDR3 length	CDR3 protein
TRBV7-9	13	CASTTWVAGELFF
TRBV20-1	13	CSATGVANEKLFF
TRBV7-9	15	CASSLYVSSYNEQFF
TRBV4-1	14	CASSQGNTYQEAFF
TRBV11-2	13	CAFSSGQLYGYTF
TRBV7-8	14	CASSFDASYNEQFF
TRBV24-1	17	CATSDLLAGEGSNEQFF
TRBV7-8	18	CASSWERAEGSSTDTQYF
TRBV6-2/TRBV6-3	13	CASNGPGDDIQYF
TRBV4-1	16	CASSQVSGQSSYEQYF
TRBV20-1	14	CSARRTSGGNEQFF
TRBV2	13	CASSEAPGLEQFF
TRBV7-9	13	CASSKEGANEQFF
TRBV7-7	13	CASSSASADTQYF
TRBV6-4	14	CASTLVGRDQPQHF